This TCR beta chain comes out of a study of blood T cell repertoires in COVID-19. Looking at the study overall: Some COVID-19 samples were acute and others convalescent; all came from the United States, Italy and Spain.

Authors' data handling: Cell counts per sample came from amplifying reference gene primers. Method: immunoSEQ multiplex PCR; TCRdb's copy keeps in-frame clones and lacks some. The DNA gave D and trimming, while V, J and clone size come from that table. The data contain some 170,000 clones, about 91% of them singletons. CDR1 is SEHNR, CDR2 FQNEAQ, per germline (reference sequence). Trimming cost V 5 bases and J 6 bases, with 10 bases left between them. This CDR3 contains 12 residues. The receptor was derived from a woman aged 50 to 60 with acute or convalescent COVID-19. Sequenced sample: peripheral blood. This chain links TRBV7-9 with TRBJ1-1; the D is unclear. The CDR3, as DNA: TGTGCCAGCAGCCCCGGGCGGGCTGAAGCTTTCTTT. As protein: CASSPGRAEAFF. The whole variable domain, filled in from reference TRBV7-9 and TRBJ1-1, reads DTGVSQNPRHKITKRGQNVTFRCDPISEHNRLYWYRQTLGQGPEFLTYFQNEAQLEKSRLLSDRFSAERPKGSFSTLEIQRTEQGDSAMYLCASSPGRAEAFFGQGTRLTVV.